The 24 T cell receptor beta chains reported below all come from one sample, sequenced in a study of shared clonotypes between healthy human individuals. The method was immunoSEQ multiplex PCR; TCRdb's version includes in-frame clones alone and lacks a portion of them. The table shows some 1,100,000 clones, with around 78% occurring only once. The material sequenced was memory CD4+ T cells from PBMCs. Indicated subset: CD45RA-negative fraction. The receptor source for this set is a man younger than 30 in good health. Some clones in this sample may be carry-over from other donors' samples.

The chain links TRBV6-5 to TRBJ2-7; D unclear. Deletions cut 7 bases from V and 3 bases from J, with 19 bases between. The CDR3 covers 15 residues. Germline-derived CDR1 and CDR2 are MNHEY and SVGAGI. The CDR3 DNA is TGTGCCAGCACCCCTCCTTCCGGGTCACTCTACGAGCAGTACTTC. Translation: CASTPPSGSLYEQYF.

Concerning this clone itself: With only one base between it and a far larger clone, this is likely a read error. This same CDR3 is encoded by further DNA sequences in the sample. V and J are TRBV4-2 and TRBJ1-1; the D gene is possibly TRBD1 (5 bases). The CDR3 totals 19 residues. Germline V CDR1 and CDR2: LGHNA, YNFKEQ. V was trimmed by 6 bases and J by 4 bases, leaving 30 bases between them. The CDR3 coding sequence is TGTGCCAGCAGTCAAACTTTCCCCGGGACGGCGAGCGGGTCCACTGAAGCTTTCTTT. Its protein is CASSQTFPGTASGSTEAFF.

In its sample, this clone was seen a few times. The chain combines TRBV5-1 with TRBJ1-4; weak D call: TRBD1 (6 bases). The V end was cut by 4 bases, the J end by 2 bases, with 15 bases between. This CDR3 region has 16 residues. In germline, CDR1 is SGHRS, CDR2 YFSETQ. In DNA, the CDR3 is TGCGCCAGCAGCCTGGGGGGGCTCTCGACTAATGAAAAACTGTTTTTT. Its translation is CASSLGGLSTNEKLFF.

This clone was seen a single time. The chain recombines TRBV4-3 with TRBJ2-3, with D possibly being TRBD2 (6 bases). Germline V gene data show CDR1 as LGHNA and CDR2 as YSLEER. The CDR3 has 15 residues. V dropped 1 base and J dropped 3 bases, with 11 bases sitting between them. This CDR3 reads CASSQGDGRTDTQYF. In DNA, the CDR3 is TGCGCCAGCAGCCAAGGGGACGGGAGAACAGATACGCAGTATTTT.

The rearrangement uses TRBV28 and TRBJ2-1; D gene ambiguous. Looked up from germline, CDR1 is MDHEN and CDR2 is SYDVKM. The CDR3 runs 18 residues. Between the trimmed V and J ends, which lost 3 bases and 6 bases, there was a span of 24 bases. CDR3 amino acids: CASSLPSKTALKGNEQFF. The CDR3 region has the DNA TGTGCCAGCAGTTTGCCATCCAAGACGGCGCTTAAGGGCAATGAGCAGTTCTTC.

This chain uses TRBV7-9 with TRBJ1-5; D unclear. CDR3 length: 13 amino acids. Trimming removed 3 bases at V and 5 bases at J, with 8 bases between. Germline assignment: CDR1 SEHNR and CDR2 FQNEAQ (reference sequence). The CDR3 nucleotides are TGTGCCAGCAGCTTTAATAGTGATCAGCCCCAGCATTTT. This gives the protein CASSFNSDQPQHF.

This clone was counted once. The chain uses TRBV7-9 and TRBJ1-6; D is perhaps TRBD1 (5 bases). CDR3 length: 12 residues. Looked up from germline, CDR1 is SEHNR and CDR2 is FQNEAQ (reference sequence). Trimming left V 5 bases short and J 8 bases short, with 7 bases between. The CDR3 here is CASSVGDSPLHF. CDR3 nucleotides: TGTGCCAGCAGCGTAGGGGATTCACCCCTCCACTTT.

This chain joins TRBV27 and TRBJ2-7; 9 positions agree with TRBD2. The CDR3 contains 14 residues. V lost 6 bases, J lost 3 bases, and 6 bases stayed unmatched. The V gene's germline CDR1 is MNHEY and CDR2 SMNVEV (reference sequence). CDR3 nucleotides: TGTGCCAGCAGAAGGACTAGCGCCAACTACGAGCAGTACTTC. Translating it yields CASRRTSANYEQYF.

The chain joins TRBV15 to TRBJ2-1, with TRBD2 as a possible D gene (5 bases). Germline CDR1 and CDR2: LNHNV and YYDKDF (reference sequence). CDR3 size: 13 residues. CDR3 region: CASAREGYNEQFF. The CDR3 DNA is TGTGCTTCCGCGCGAGAGGGATACAATGAGCAGTTCTTC.

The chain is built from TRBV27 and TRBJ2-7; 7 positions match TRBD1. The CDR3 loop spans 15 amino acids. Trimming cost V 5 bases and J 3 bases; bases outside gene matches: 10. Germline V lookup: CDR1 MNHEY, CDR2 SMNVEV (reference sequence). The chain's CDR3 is CASSPRAGQVYEQYF. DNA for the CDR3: TGTGCCAGCAGTCCCCGGGCAGGACAGGTCTACGAGCAGTACTTC.

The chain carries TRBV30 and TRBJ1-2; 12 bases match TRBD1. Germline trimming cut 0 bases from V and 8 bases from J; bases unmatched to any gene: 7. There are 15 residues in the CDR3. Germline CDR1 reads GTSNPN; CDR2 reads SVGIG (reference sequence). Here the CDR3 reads CAWSVQGQGARGYTF. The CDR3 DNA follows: TGTGCCTGGAGTGTACAGGGACAGGGGGCGCGAGGCTACACCTTC.

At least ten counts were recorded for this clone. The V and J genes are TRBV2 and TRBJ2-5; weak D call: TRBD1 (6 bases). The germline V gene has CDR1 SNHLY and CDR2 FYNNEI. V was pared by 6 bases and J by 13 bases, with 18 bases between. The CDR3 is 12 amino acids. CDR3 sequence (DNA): TGTGCCAGCAGCGATACAGGGTCCCCCTCGTACTTC. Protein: CASSDTGSPSYF.

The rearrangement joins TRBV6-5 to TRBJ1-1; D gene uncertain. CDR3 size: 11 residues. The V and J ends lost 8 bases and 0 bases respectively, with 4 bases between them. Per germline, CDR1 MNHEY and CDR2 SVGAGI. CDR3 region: CASALNTEAFF. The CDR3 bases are TGTGCCAGCGCCTTGAACACTGAAGCTTTCTTT.

CDR3 DNA sequence: TGTGCCAGCAGCTTGGTGGAGGTATGGAACTATGGCTACACCTTC. Protein: CASSLVEVWNYGYTF. V is TRBV5-6 and J is TRBJ1-2; D not resolved. Germline CDR1 is SGHDT and CDR2 is YYEEEE. V was shortened by 0 bases and J by 2 bases, with 11 bases between the two germline ends. This CDR3 region has 15 residues.

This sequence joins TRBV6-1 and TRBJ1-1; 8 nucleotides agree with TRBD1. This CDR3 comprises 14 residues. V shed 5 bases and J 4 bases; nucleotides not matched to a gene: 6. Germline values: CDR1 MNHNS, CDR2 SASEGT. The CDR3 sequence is CASSWGRGPTEAFF. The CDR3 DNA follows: TGTGCCAGCAGTTGGGGCAGGGGGCCCACTGAAGCTTTCTTT.

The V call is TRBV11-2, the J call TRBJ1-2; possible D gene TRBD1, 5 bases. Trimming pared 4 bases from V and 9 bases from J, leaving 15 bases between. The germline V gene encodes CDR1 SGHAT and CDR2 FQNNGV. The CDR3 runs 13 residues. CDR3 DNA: TGTGCCAGCAGCTCGGGGTTAGGGGTGCGCTACACCTTC. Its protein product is CASSSGLGVRYTF.

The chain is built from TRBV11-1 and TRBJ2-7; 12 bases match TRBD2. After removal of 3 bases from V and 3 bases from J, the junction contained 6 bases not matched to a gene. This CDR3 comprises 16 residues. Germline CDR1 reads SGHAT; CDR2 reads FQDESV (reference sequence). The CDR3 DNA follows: TGTGCCAGCAGCTTCGACCAACTAGCGGGAGGCTACGAGCAGTACTTC. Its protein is CASSFDQLAGGYEQYF.

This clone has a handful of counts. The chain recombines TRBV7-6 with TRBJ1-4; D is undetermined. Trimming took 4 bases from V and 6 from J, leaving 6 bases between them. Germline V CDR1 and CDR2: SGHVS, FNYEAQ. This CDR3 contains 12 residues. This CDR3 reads CASSSRDEKLFF. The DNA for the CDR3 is TGTGCCAGCAGCTCTCGAGATGAAAAACTGTTTTTT.

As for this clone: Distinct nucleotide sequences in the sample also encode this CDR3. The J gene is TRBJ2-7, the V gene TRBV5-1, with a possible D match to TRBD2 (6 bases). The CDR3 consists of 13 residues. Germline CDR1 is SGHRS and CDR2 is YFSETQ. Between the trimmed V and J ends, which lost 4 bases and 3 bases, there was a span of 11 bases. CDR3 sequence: CASSPGDGYEQYF. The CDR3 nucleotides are TGCGCCAGCAGCCCGGGGGACGGCTACGAGCAGTACTTC.

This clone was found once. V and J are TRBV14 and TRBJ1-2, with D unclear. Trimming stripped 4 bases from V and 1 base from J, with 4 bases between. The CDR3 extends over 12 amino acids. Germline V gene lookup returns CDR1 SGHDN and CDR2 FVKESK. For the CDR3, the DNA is TGTGCCAGCAGCCCCTATAACTATGGCTACACCTTC. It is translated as CASSPYNYGYTF.

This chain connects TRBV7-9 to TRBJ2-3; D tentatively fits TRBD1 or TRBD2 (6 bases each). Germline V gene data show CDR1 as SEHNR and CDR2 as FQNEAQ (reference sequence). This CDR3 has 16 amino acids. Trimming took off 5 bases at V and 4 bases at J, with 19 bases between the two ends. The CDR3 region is CASSPRTGAVADTQYF. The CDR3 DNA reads TGTGCCAGCAGCCCCCGTACGGGGGCCGTGGCAGATACGCAGTATTTT. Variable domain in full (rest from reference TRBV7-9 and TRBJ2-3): DTGVSQNPRHKITKRGQNVTFRCDPISEHNRLYWYRQTLGQGPEFLTYFQNEAQLEKSRLLSDRFSAERPKGSFSTLEIQRTEQGDSAMYLCASSPRTGAVADTQYFGPGTRLTVL.

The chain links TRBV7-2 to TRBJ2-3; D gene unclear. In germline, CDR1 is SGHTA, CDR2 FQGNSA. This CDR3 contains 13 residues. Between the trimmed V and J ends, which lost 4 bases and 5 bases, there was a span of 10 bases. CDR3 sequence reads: CASSSPGGDTQYF. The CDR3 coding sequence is TGTGCCAGCAGCTCGCCTGGTGGAGATACGCAGTATTTT.

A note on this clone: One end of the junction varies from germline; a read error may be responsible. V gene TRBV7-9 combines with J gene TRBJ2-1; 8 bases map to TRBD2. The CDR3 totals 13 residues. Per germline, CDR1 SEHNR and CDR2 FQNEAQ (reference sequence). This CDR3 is CASSLALPGGHVF. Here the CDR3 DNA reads TGTGCCAGCAGCTTAGCGCTGCCGGGGGGGCACGTCTTC.

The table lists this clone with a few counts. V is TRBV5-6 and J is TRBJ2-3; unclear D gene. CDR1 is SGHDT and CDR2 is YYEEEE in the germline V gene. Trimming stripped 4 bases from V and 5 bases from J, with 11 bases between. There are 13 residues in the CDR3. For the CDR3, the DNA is TGTGCCAGCAGCCAAACGTCCGGAGATACGCAGTATTTT. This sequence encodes CASSQTSGDTQYF.